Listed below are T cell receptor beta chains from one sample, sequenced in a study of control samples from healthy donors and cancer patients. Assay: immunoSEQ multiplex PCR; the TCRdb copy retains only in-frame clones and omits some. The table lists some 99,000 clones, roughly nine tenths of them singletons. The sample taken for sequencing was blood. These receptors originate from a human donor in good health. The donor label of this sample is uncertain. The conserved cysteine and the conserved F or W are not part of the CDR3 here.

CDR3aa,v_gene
ASSLVGGRGEKLF,TRBV3-1/TRBV3-2
ASSHAGTSSYNEQF,TRBV3-1/TRBV3-2
ASSQTGGRGEAF,TRBV5-1
ASRWGTEAF,TRBV27
ASSLSDVTEAF,TRBV5-5
ASSFGTGFYGYT,TRBV27
ASSATLGQPQH,TRBV2
ATSDNPGTGAYYEQY,TRBV24-1
ASSVGGTRTYEQY,TRBV9
ASSPPASAPAF,TRBV27
ASSSGTSDTQY,TRBV2
ASSPGGDQPQH,TRBV18
ASNGGARTDTQY,TRBV7-3
ATSEGDGGTEAF,TRBV24-1
ASSQDSQRGLTLH,TRBV3-1/TRBV3-2
SASTGMVYSNQPQH,TRBV20-1
ASSLTGGGNQPQH,TRBV6-5
ASSPPGQSFYT,TRBV5-1
AWSVGDTEAF,TRBV30
ASSTNNEQF,TRBV5-1
ASSLPRDQIGDEQF,TRBV11-2
TSSLKERIPYGYT,TRBV1
ASSLAGGRGTDTQY,TRBV7-2
ANPRPRQCSSYEQY,TRBV10-3
ASTSLTSYEQY,TRBV6-5
ASSSLRGFGTDTQY,TRBV5-4
ASSPGGSATNEKLF,TRBV19
ASSAHPGQGQGADTQY,TRBV6-4
SVDRGPGGSNEQF,TRBV29-1
ASSFRANQPQH,TRBV27
ASSLAWGHGTNEKLF,TRBV5-1
ASSQDIYNEQF,TRBV14
ASSLAGQPTEAF,TRBV5-4
ASTGTGGEQY,TRBV2
ASSYRRGGQPQH,TRBV6-5
ASSPQVQNYGYT,TRBV19
ASSQRGLEQF,TRBV7-2
ASSQAELAYEQY,TRBV3-1/TRBV3-2
ASSQASQGTAF,TRBV14
ASSLGGQGARANEKLF,TRBV5-4
ASSPQTKNTEAF,TRBV18
ASSLGGDLREKLF,TRBV7-2
ASSLGQFPNQPQH,TRBV28
ASSRDRGSTDTQY,TRBV2
ASSLVPGQSNYGYT,TRBV7-2
ASSDRDTSQGYEQY,TRBV25-1
ASTRGWGTLTGANVLT,TRBV5-5
ASSGTRGDTGELF,TRBV10-1
AGQGTYEQY,TRBV30
AWSGRSSRETQY,TRBV30
ASSSKSGGYT,TRBV7-9
ASLREATNEKLF,TRBV2
ASSLSTANTGELF,TRBV5-1
ASSVGTGGDTSPLH,TRBV9
ASSDPEGNTEAF,TRBV6-1
ASTGTGARSGNTIY,TRBV5-6
ASSLKGGGPADTQY,TRBV11-2